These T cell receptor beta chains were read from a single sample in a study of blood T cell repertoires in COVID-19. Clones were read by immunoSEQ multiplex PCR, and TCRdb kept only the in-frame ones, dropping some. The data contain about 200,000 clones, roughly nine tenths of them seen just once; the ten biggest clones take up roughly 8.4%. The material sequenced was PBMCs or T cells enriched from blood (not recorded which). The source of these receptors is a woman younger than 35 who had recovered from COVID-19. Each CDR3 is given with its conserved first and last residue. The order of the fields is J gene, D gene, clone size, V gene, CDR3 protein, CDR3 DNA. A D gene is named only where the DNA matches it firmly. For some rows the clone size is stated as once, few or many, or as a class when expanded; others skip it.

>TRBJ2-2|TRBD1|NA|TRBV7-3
CASGWTGGTGELFF
TGTGCCAGCGGGTGGACAGGGGGCACCGGGGAGCTGTTTTTT
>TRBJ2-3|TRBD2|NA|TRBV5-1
CASSRRTSGGSTDTQYF
TGCGCCAGCAGCCGTAGGACTAGCGGGGGGTCCACAGATACGCAGTATTTT
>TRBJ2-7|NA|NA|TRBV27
CASSRRGYEQYF
TGTGCCAGCAGTCGGCGGGGCTACGAGCAGTACTTC
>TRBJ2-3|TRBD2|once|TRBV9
CASSDGTSESTDTQYF
TGTGCCAGCAGCGATGGGACTAGCGAGAGCACAGATACGCAGTATTTT
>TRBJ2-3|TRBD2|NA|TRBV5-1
CASSSTSGGAGADTQYF
TGCGCCAGCAGCTCCACTAGCGGGGGGGCTGGGGCAGATACGCAGTATTTT
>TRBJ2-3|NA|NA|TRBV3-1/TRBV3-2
CASSHVDTQYF
TGTGCCAGCAGCCACGTAGATACGCAGTATTTT
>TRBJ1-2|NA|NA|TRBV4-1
CASSQASGTMANYGYTF
TGCGCCAGCAGCCAAGCGTCAGGGACTATGGCCAACTATGGCTACACCTTC
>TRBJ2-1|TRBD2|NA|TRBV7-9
CASSLRTSGVYNEQFF
TGTGCCAGCAGCTTGAGGACTAGCGGGGTATACAATGAGCAGTTCTTC
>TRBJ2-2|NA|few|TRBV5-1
CASSKADSTNTGELFF
TGCGCCAGCAGCAAAGCCGACAGCACAAACACCGGGGAGCTGTTTTTT
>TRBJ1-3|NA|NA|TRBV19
CASTHTGTGNTIYF
TGTGCCAGTACCCATACAGGGACCGGAAACACCATATATTTT
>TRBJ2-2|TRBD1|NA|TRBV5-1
CASSIRDRGAGELFF
TGCGCCAGCAGCATCCGGGACAGGGGTGCCGGGGAGCTGTTTTTT
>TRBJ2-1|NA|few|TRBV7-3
CASSLGPPGQANEQFF
TGTGCCAGCAGCCTCGGTCCCCCAGGGCAAGCCAATGAGCAGTTCTTC
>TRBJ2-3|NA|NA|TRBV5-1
CASSWKGSTDTQYF
TGCGCCAGCAGCTGGAAGGGGTCCACAGATACGCAGTATTTT
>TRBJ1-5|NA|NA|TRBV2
CASSFRGGRNQPQHF
TGTGCCAGCAGCTTCAGGGGTGGGAGAAATCAGCCCCAGCATTTT
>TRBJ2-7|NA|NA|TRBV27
CASTEGLLQGYEQYF
TGTGCCAGCACCGAGGGGCTCCTACAGGGCTACGAGCAGTACTTC
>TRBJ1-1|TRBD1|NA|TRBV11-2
CASSSLGQGVNTEAFF
TGTGCCAGCAGCTCCCTGGGACAGGGGGTCAACACTGAAGCTTTCTTT
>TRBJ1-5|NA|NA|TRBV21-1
CASSSMAGTGNNQPQHF
TGTGCCAGCAGCTCAATGGCCGGGACAGGTAACAATCAGCCCCAGCATTTT
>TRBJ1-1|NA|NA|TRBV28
CASPGLGENTEAFF
TGTGCCAGCCCAGGTTTAGGTGAGAACACTGAAGCTTTCTTT
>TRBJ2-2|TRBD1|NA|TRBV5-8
CASSWGTGGAGELFF
TGTGCCAGCAGCTGGGGAACAGGGGGCGCGGGGGAGCTGTTTTTT
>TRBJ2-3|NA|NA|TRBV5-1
CASSLAGRGDTQYF
TGCGCCAGCAGCTTGGCAGGGAGGGGGGATACGCAGTATTTT
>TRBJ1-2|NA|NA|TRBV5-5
CASSLIGDGYTF
TGTGCCAGCAGCTTGATCGGGGATGGCTACACCTTC
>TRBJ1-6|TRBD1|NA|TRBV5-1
CASSFGGQGPLHF
TGCGCCAGCAGCTTCGGGGGACAGGGGCCCCTCCACTTT
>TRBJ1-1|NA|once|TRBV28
CASTNDMNTEAFF
TGTGCCAGCACGAACGACATGAACACTGAAGCTTTCTTT
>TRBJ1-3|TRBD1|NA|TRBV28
CASSWGQQISGNTIYF
TGTGCCAGCAGTTGGGGACAGCAAATCTCTGGAAACACCATATATTTT
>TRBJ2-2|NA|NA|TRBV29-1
CSVEGGEGARTGELFF
TGCAGCGTTGAGGGGGGTGAGGGGGCACGGACCGGGGAGCTGTTTTTT
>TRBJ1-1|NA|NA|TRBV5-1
CASSLFQDNTEAFF
TGCGCCAGCAGCTTATTCCAGGATAACACTGAAGCTTTCTTT
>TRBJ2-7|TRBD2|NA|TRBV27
CASSLRLSAAGGLSYEQYF
TGTGCCAGCAGTTTAAGGTTGTCGGCAGCGGGGGGCCTCTCCTACGAGCAGTACTTC
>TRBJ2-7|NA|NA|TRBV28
CASSTSRGDSYEQYF
TGTGCCAGCAGTACCTCCAGGGGTGATTCCTACGAGCAGTACTTC
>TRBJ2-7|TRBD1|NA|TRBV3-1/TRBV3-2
CASSQGTGAYEQYF
TGTGCCAGCAGCCAAGGGACAGGGGCCTACGAGCAGTACTTC
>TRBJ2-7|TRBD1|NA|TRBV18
CASSGTGGSYEQYF
TGTGCCAGCTCGGGGACAGGGGGCTCCTACGAGCAGTACTTC
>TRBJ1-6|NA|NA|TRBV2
CASTRTGNSPLHF
TGTGCCAGCACACGGACGGGGAATTCACCCCTCCACTTT
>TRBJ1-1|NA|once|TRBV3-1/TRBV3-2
CASSQVGSWTEAFF
TGTGCCAGCAGCCAAGTGGGGAGTTGGACCGAAGCTTTCTTT
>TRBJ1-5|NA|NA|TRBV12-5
CASGRDNQPQHF
TGTGCTAGTGGGAGGGATAATCAGCCCCAGCATTTT
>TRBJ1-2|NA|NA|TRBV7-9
CASNSRGGSYGYTF
TGTGCCAGCAATAGTAGGGGTGGTAGTTATGGCTACACCTTC
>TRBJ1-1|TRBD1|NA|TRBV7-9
CASSSTTGAEAFF
TGTGCCAGCAGCTCCACGACAGGGGCCGAAGCTTTCTTT
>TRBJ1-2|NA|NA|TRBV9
CASSLLTPGAVNGYTF
TGTGCCAGCAGCCTTCTAACCCCAGGGGCGGTAAATGGCTACACCTTC
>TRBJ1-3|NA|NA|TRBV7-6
CASSRGHFSGNTIYF
TGTGCCAGCAGCCGCGGACACTTCTCTGGAAACACCATATATTTT
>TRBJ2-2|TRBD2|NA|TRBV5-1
CASSAPVLAGGPYTGELFF
TGCGCCAGCAGCGCGCCCGTTCTAGCGGGGGGGCCCTATACCGGGGAGCTGTTTTTT
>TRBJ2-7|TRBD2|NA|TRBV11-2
CASIPSSGGYEQYF
TGTGCCAGCATCCCCTCCTCGGGGGGCTACGAGCAGTACTTC
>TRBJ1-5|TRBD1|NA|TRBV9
CASSPGGGNQPQHF
TGTGCCAGCAGCCCAGGGGGCGGAAATCAGCCCCAGCATTTT
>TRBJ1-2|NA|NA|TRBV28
CASYQQGSAGYTF
TGTGCCAGCTATCAACAGGGCTCGGCTGGCTACACCTTC
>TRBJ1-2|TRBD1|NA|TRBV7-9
CASSSTDRGGGYTF
TGTGCCAGCAGCTCCACGGACAGGGGGGGCGGCTACACCTTC
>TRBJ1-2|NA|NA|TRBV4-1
CASSHSYGYTF
TGCGCCAGCAGCCACTCCTATGGCTACACCTTC
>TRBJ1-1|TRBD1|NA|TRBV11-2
CASSKQGADTEAFF
TGTGCCAGCAGCAAACAGGGGGCGGACACTGAAGCTTTCTTT
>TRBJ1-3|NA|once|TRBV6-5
CASSYSAGLSGNTIYF
TGTGCCAGCAGTTACTCGGCAGGCCTCTCTGGAAACACCATATATTTT
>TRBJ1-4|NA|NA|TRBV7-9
CASSLTGLQEKLFF
TGTGCCAGCAGCTTAACCGGACTTCAAGAAAAACTGTTTTTT
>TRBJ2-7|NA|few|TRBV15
CATSREGPYEQYF
TGTGCCACCAGCAGAGAGGGCCCCTACGAGCAGTACTTC
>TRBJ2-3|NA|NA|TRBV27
CASSLSSPTDTQYF
TGTGCCAGCAGTTTAAGCTCCCCAACAGATACGCAGTATTTT
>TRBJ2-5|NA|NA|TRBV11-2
CASSLAILGGSETQYF
TGTGCCAGCAGCTTAGCCATTTTGGGGGGTAGTGAGACCCAGTACTTC
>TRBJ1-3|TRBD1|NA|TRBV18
CASSPQLGTDSGNTIYF
TGTGCCAGCTCACCACAGTTGGGGACAGACTCTGGAAACACCATATATTTT